Listed below are T cell receptor beta chains from one sample, sequenced in a study of OX40 agonist ivuxolimab in advanced cancers. Sequencing used immunoSEQ multiplex PCR; TCRdb keeps in-frame clones, though not all of them. The data contain about 35,000 clones, roughly 84% of them singletons. The input for sequencing was CD4+ or CD8+ T cells sorted from blood, taken in a trial of the OX40 agonist ivuxolimab. These receptors all come from an adult with an advanced solid tumor such as melanoma, head and neck, liver or kidney cancer. The conserved cysteine and the conserved F or W are not part of the CDR3 here. Each record gives: clone size, V gene, J gene, CDR3 protein. Only some rows state a clone size, as once, few, many or a class for expanded clones.

clone_size: .; v_call: TRBV28; j_call: TRBJ1-1; cdr3_aa: ASSPFRGGPDTEAF
clone_size: .; v_call: TRBV11-2; j_call: TRBJ1-6; cdr3_aa: ASSGGRDNSPLH
clone_size: once; v_call: TRBV7-2; j_call: TRBJ2-1; cdr3_aa: ASSLGVAGGAANEQF
clone_size: .; v_call: TRBV6-5; j_call: TRBJ2-7; cdr3_aa: ASSMPGQGIHEQY
clone_size: .; v_call: TRBV5-1; j_call: TRBJ2-7; cdr3_aa: ASSSSTNSYEQY
clone_size: .; v_call: TRBV5-8; j_call: TRBJ1-5; cdr3_aa: ASSWRRGYGGNQPQH
clone_size: .; v_call: TRBV9; j_call: TRBJ2-6; cdr3_aa: ASRRTLKQSRANVLT
clone_size: .; v_call: TRBV19; j_call: TRBJ2-1; cdr3_aa: ASSVKGASWNEQF
clone_size: few; v_call: TRBV15; j_call: TRBJ1-5; cdr3_aa: ATTQGGGGNQPQH
clone_size: .; v_call: TRBV2; j_call: TRBJ2-7; cdr3_aa: ASRPGSYEQY
clone_size: .; v_call: TRBV10-3; j_call: TRBJ1-1; cdr3_aa: AISDNKQGSMNTEAF
clone_size: .; v_call: TRBV6-4; j_call: TRBJ1-1; cdr3_aa: ASSRFLNTEAF
clone_size: .; v_call: TRBV19; j_call: TRBJ2-3; cdr3_aa: ASSRTSGRTDTQY
clone_size: .; v_call: TRBV29-1; j_call: TRBJ2-5; cdr3_aa: SVERKGYEETQY
clone_size: .; v_call: TRBV5-1; j_call: TRBJ2-1; cdr3_aa: ASSPTGSQYNEQF
clone_size: medium-sized; v_call: TRBV6-4; j_call: TRBJ1-5; cdr3_aa: ANPGFEGNQPQH
clone_size: .; v_call: TRBV18; j_call: TRBJ2-3; cdr3_aa: ASSSSITDTQY
clone_size: .; v_call: TRBV15; j_call: TRBJ2-5; cdr3_aa: ATSRDRSGGAGTQY
clone_size: .; v_call: TRBV11-2; j_call: TRBJ2-7; cdr3_aa: ASSRTSGSTRSYEQY
clone_size: .; v_call: TRBV6-6; j_call: TRBJ1-5; cdr3_aa: ASSSGQGAQPQH
clone_size: few; v_call: TRBV7-9; j_call: TRBJ2-3; cdr3_aa: ASSPGLAGARTDTQY
clone_size: .; v_call: TRBV7-2; j_call: TRBJ2-3; cdr3_aa: ASSLVDAPRAGTDTQY
clone_size: .; v_call: TRBV18; j_call: TRBJ1-2; cdr3_aa: ASSFKGDYGYT
clone_size: .; v_call: TRBV29-1; j_call: TRBJ2-2; cdr3_aa: SVKGQGTGELF
clone_size: few; v_call: TRBV19; j_call: TRBJ2-6; cdr3_aa: ASSIVSSGANVLT
clone_size: .; v_call: TRBV6-6; j_call: TRBJ2-2; cdr3_aa: ASSYGGRGAGELF